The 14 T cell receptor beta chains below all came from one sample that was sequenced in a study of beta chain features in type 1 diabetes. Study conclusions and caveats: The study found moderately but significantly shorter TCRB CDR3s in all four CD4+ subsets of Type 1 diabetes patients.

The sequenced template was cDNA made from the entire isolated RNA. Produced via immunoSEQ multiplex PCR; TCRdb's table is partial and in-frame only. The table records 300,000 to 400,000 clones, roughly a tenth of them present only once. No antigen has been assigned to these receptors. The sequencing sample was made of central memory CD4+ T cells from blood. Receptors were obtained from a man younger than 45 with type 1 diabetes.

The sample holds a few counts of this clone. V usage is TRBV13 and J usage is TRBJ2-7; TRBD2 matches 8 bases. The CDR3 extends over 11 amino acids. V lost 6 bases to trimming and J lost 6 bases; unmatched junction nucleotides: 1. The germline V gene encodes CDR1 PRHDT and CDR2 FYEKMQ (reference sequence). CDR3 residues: CASRLAGEQYF. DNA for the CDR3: TGTGCCAGCAGGCTAGCGGGCGAGCAGTACTTC.

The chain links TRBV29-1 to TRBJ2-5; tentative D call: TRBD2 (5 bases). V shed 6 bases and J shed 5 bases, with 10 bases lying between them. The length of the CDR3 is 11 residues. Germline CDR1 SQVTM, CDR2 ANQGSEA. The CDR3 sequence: CSVRAGETQYF. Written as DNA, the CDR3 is TGCAGCGTGAGGGCCGGGGAGACCCAGTACTTC.

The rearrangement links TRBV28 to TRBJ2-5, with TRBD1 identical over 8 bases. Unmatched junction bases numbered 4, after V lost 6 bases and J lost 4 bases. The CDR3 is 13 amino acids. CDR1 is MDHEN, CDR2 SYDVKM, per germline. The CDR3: CASSWGQAETQYF. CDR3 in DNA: TGTGCCAGCAGCTGGGGACAGGCAGAGACCCAGTACTTC.

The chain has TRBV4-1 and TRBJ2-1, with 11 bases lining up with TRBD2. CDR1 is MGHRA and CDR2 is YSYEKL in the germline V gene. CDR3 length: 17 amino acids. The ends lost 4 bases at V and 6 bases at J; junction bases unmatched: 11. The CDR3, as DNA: TGCGCCAGCAGCCTTGGGGCCGGGACTAGCGGAGCCAATGAGCAGTTCTTC. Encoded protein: CASSLGAGTSGANEQFF.

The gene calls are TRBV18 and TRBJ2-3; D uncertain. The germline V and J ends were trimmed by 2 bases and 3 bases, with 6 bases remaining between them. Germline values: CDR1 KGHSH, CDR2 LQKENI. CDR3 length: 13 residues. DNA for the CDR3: TGTGCCAGCTCACCAATTCTAACAGATACGCAGTATTTT. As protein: CASSPILTDTQYF.

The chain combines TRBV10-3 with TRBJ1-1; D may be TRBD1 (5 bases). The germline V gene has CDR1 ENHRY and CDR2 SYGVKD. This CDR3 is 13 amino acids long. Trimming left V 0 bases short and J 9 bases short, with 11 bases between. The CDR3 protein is CAISESGTLKAFF. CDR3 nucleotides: TGTGCCATCAGTGAGTCTGGGACTCTTAAAGCTTTCTTT.

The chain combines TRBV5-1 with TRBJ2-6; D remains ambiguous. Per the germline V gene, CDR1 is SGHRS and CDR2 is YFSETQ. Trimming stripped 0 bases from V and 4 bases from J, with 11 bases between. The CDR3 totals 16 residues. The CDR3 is CASSLGSEGGANVLTF. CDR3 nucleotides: TGCGCCAGCAGCTTGGGATCTGAAGGAGGGGCCAACGTCCTGACTTTC.

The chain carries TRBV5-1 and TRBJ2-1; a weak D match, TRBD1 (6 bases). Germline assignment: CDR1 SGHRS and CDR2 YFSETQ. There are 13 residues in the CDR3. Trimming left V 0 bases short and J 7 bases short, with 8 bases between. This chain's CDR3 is CASSLGDNNEQFF. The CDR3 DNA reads TGCGCCAGCAGCTTGGGGGACAATAATGAGCAGTTCTTC.

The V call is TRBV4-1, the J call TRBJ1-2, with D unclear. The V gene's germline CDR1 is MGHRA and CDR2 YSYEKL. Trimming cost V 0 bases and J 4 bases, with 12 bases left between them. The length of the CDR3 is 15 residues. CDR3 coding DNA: TGCGCCAGCAGCCAAGATTCAGGTCGGGTCTATGGCTACACCTTC. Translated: CASSQDSGRVYGYTF.

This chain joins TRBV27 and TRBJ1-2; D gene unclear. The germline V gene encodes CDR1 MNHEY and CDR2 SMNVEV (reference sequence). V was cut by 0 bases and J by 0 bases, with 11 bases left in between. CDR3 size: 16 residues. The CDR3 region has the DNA TGTGCCAGCAGTTTATCGGGCAGCTACGCTAACTATGGCTACACCTTC. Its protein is CASSLSGSYANYGYTF.

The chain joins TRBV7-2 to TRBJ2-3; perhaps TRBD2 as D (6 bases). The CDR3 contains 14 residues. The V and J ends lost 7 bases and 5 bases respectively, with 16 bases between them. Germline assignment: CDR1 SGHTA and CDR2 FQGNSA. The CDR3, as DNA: TGTGCCAGCAACTCGCACGGGGGAATAGATACGCAGTATTTT. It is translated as CASNSHGGIDTQYF.

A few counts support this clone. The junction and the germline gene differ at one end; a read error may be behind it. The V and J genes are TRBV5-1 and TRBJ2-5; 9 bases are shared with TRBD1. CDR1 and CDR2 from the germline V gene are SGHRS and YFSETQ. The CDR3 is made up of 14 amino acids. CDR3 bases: TGCGCCAGCAGCACCGGGACAGGGCAAGTGACCCAGTACTTC. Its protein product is CASSTGTGQVTQYF.

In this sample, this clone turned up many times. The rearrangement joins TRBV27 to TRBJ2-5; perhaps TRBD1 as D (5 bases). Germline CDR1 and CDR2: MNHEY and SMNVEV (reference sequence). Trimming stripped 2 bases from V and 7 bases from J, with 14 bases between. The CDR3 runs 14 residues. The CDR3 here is CASSLTSRAATQYF. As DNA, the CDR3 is TGTGCCAGCAGTTTAACATCCAGGGCGGCGACCCAGTACTTC.

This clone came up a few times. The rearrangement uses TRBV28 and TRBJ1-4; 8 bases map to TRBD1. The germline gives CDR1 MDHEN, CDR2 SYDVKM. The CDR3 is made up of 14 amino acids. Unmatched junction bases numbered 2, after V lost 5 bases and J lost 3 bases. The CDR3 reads CASSTGQANEKLFF. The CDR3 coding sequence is TGTGCCAGCAGTACGGGACAGGCTAATGAAAAACTGTTTTTT.